Below are 20 T cell receptor beta chains sequenced from a single sample in a study of blood T cell repertoires in COVID-19. Profiled with immunoSEQ multiplex PCR; TCRdb holds only in-frame clones, not every one. The table includes around 150,000 clones, 85% detected once. Sequencing used peripheral blood. The receptor set was obtained from a human donor with acute or convalescent COVID-19. The donor label of this sample is uncertain.

The chain links TRBV28 to TRBJ2-1, with D maybe TRBD2 (5 bases). V gave up 6 bases and J gave up 4 bases, with 16 bases separating them. CDR3 size: 15 residues. Germline V gene sequence: CDR1 MDHEN, CDR2 SYDVKM. The CDR3 DNA is TGTGCCAGCAGCAAGCGGCTCGTACTTTACAATGAGCAGTTCTTC. Encoded protein: CASSKRLVLYNEQFF.

The gene calls are TRBV4-1 and TRBJ2-4, with a possible D match to TRBD1 (5 bases). Trimming took off 0 bases at V and 2 bases at J, with 20 bases between the two ends. Germline-derived CDR1 and CDR2 are MGHRA and YSYEKL. The CDR3 consists of 19 residues. In DNA form, the CDR3 reads TGCGCCAGCAGCCAAGACGCAGGGAACTCAGGGTTAACCAAAAACATTCAGTACTTC. This translates into CASSQDAGNSGLTKNIQYF.

This clone has more than one count but fewer than ten. This sequence joins TRBV5-4 and TRBJ2-5; 9 nucleotides agree with TRBD2. CDR3 size: 15 residues. V gave up 1 base and J gave up 3 bases; unmatched junction bases: 4. Germline V gene lookup returns CDR1 SGHNT and CDR2 YYREEE (reference sequence). The CDR3 DNA follows: TGTGCCAGCAGCTTGAAGCGGGGGGTTGAAGAGACCCAGTACTTC. Translated: CASSLKRGVEETQYF.

The chain employs TRBV7-7 and TRBJ2-5, with D perhaps TRBD2 (7 bases). This CDR3 spans 16 amino acids. Trimming shortened V by 1 base and J by 4 bases, and 16 bases separated the two germline ends. Per the germline V gene, CDR1 is SSHAT and CDR2 is FNYEAQ (reference sequence). As DNA, the CDR3 is TGTGCCAGCAGCTTAGGAGGGGGGGCCCTAGGAGAGACCCAGTACTTC. Translation gives CASSLGGGALGETQYF.

This chain connects TRBV5-4 to TRBJ2-2, with TRBD2 identical over 11 bases. Trimming cost V 4 bases and J 6 bases; bases outside gene matches: 5. Germline CDR1 SGHNT, CDR2 YYREEE (reference sequence). There are 15 residues in the CDR3. Written as DNA, the CDR3 is TGTGCCAGCAGCGTCCCTAGCGGGGGGCCCGGGGAGCTGTTTTTT. This gives the protein CASSVPSGGPGELFF. The whole variable domain, remainder taken from reference TRBV5-4 and TRBJ2-2, is ETGVTQSPTHLIKTRGQQVTLRCSSQSGHNTVSWYQQALGQGPQFIFQYYREEENGRGNFPPRFSGLQFPNYSSELNVNALELDDSALYLCASSVPSGGPGELFFGEGSRLTVL.

This clone was observed at least ten times. DNA for the CDR3: TGTGCCAGCACCCAGGGGGCCTATCAGCCCCAGCATTTT. As protein: CASTQGAYQPQHF. This chain uses TRBV6-6 with TRBJ1-5, with 8 bases that match TRBD1. V dropped 7 bases and J dropped 5; count of bases not matched to a gene: 4. The CDR3 has 13 amino acids. Germline CDR1 reads MNHNY; CDR2 reads SVGAGI (reference sequence).

V gene TRBV5-5 combines with J gene TRBJ1-2, with D possibly being TRBD1 (6 bases). Germline values: CDR1 SGHKS, CDR2 YYEKEE (reference sequence). Trimming shortened V by 4 bases and J by 7 bases, and 11 bases separated the two germline ends. The CDR3 extends over 12 amino acids. CDR3 bases: TGTGCCAGCAGCCTGACGACAGGTGGCTACACCTTC. Translating it yields CASSLTTGGYTF. Complete variable domain (other parts from reference TRBV5-5 and TRBJ1-2): DAGVTQSPTHLIKTRGQQVTLRCSPISGHKSVSWYQQVLGQGPQFIFQYYEKEERGRGNFPDRFSARQFPNYSSELNVNALLLGDSALYLCASSLTTGGYTFGSGTRLTVV.

In DNA form, the CDR3 reads TGTGCCAGCTCACCACTGGGCACTCGAGAGACCCAGTACTTC. Encoded protein: CASSPLGTRETQYF. The chain carries TRBV18 and TRBJ2-5; D is unresolved. V gave up 1 base and J gave up 4 bases, with 10 bases separating them. CDR3 length: 14 residues. Germline values: CDR1 KGHSH, CDR2 LQKENI.

The rearrangement links TRBV30 to TRBJ1-1; no clear D. V dropped 4 bases and J dropped 1 base, with 7 bases sitting between them. This CDR3 region has 12 residues. Germline assignment: CDR1 GTSNPN and CDR2 SVGIG (reference sequence). CDR3 residues: CAWILKNTEAFF. The CDR3 nucleotides are TGTGCCTGGATCCTAAAGAACACTGAAGCTTTCTTT.

Regarding this clone: Other DNA sequences in this sample translate to the same CDR3. The rearrangement joins TRBV5-4 to TRBJ2-1; weak D call: TRBD1 (5 bases). Trimming removed 4 bases from V and 0 bases from J, with 11 bases in between. Germline V gives CDR1 SGHNT, CDR2 YYREEE (reference sequence). The CDR3 runs 15 residues. CDR3 residues: CASSLTGSSYNEQFF. The CDR3 nucleotides are TGTGCCAGCAGCCTCACAGGAAGCTCCTACAATGAGCAGTTCTTC.

This chain connects TRBV28 to TRBJ2-7; D perhaps matches TRBD1 (5 bases). The V end was cut by 3 bases, the J end by 4 bases, with 16 bases between. CDR1 and CDR2 from the germline V gene are MDHEN and SYDVKM. The CDR3 covers 15 residues. The CDR3 spells CASSLTEAFGYEQYF. The DNA for the CDR3 is TGTGCCAGCAGTTTGACAGAGGCCTTTGGTTACGAGCAGTACTTC.

The V call is TRBV7-9, the J call TRBJ2-2; a weak D match, TRBD1 (5 bases). Looked up from germline, CDR1 is SEHNR and CDR2 is FQNEAQ (reference sequence). This CDR3 has 17 residues. Trimming took 3 bases from V and 0 from J, leaving 14 bases between them. CDR3: CASSFRAQGTNTGELFF. DNA for the CDR3: TGTGCCAGCAGCTTCAGGGCGCAGGGTACGAACACCGGGGAGCTGTTTTTT.

CDR3 residues: CASSLAGVGIAGARDTQYF. CDR3 nucleotides: TGTGCCAGCAGCTTAGCAGGGGTGGGGATAGCGGGGGCAAGGGATACGCAGTATTTT. This chain joins TRBV7-6 and TRBJ2-3; 9 bases line up with TRBD2. V dropped 0 bases and J dropped 6; count of bases not matched to a gene: 16. The germline V gene encodes CDR1 SGHVS and CDR2 FNYEAQ. The CDR3 loop spans 19 amino acids.

The CDR3 loop reads CASSLERVDEQFF. In DNA form, the CDR3 reads TGTGCCAGCAGCTTGGAGAGGGTCGATGAGCAGTTCTTC. The rearrangement joins TRBV5-4 to TRBJ2-1, with TRBD2 as a possible D gene (5 bases). V lost 0 bases and J lost 8, with 9 bases in between. The germline V gene encodes CDR1 SGHNT and CDR2 YYREEE (reference sequence). The CDR3 spans 13 residues.

The CDR3 DNA reads TGTGCCAGTAAATACCGGGACAGCTATGGCTACACCTTC. Translating it yields CASKYRDSYGYTF. The chain employs TRBV19 and TRBJ1-2; 7 positions agree with TRBD1. The CDR3 runs 13 residues. J lost 4 bases, V lost 7 bases, and 6 bases had no gene match. Per the germline V gene, CDR1 is LNHDA and CDR2 is SQIVND (reference sequence).

The genes are TRBV11-3 and TRBJ2-3; 7 nucleotides align to TRBD2. CDR1 is SGHNT, CDR2 YENEEA, per germline. With 4 bases clipped from V and 4 bases from J, the junction kept 5 bases outside the gene matches. CDR3 length: 14 residues. Here the CDR3 DNA reads TGTGCCAGCAGCTACTTGGGGGGGGCAGATACGCAGTATTTT. This codes for CASSYLGGADTQYF. Supplemented by reference TRBV11-3 and TRBJ2-3, the full variable domain reads EAGVVQSPRYKIIEKKQPVAFWCNPISGHNTLYWYLQNLGQGPELLIRYENEEAVDDSQLPKDRFSAERLKGVDSTLKIQPAELGDSAVYLCASSYLGGADTQYFGPGTRLTVL.

The chain links TRBV9 to TRBJ2-1; 8 bases are a match to TRBD1. Trimming cost V 4 bases and J 5 bases; bases outside gene matches: 5. The CDR3 runs to 14 residues. CDR1 and CDR2 (germline): SGDLS, YYNGEE. As DNA, the CDR3 is TGTGCCAGCAGCCTACAGGGGGGCAACAATGAGCAGTTCTTC. Its translation: CASSLQGGNNEQFF.

The V call is TRBV27, the J call TRBJ1-6; D gene unclear. Germline loops: CDR1 MNHEY, CDR2 SMNVEV (reference sequence). V dropped 4 bases and J dropped 4 bases, with 17 bases sitting between them. CDR3 length: 17 amino acids. The CDR3 DNA reads TGTGCCAGCAGTTCTGAGGGTGCAAGGGCTTATAATTCACCCCTCCACTTT. Amino acid sequence: CASSSEGARAYNSPLHF.

The chain joins TRBV9 to TRBJ2-3; TRBD2 matches 7 bases. The CDR3 runs 17 residues. Per germline, CDR1 SGDLS and CDR2 YYNGEE. The J segment lost 1 base and the V segment lost 1 base, leaving 9 bases of the junction unmatched. The CDR3 loop reads CASSVTPGLAGTDTQYF. In DNA, the CDR3 is TGTGCCAGCAGCGTAACTCCGGGGCTAGCGGGCACAGATACGCAGTATTTT.

The table lists this clone with a count of one. This chain joins TRBV19 and TRBJ1-2; D unclear. The CDR3 sequence is 15 residues long. Trimming shortened V by 5 bases and J by 3 bases, and 16 bases separated the two germline ends. From germline, CDR1 is LNHDA and CDR2 SQIVND (reference sequence). CDR3 bases: TGTGCCAGTAGTCCAAAATCTCCACTTGACTATGGCTACACCTTC. This sequence encodes CASSPKSPLDYGYTF.